This T cell receptor beta chain is drawn from a study of chemoradiotherapy in HPV16-positive cancers. Trimming cost V 6 bases and J 7 bases, with 9 bases left between them. The germline V gene encodes CDR1 MNHNS and CDR2 SASEGT. The CDR3 contains 12 residues. TCRdb's table, derived via immunoSEQ multiplex PCR, lists solely in-frame clones and lacks some. The sample has 1,000 to 1,500 clones, roughly 80% seen once. The sample in question was tumor tissue, obtained from a patient who underwent chemoradiotherapy. The origin of this receptor is a human donor with HPV-associated anogenital cancer. The rearrangement joins TRBV6-1 to TRBJ1-4; D not resolved. CDR3 nucleotide sequence: TGTGCCAGCAGGGTGGGTTCTGAAAAACTGTTTTTT. It is translated as CASRVGSEKLFF.